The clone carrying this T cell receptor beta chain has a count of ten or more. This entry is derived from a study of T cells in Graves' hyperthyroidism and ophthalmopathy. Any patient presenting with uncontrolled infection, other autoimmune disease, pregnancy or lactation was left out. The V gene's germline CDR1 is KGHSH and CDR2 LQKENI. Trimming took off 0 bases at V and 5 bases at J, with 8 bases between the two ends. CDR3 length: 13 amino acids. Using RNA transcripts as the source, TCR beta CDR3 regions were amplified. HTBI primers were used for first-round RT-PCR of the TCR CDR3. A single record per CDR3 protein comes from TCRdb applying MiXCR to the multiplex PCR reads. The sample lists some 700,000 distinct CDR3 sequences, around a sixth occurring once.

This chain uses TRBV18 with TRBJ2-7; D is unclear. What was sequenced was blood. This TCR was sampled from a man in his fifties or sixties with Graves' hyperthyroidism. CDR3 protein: CASSPPSRDEQYF. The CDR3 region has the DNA TGTGCCAGCTCACCACCGTCCCGGGACGAGCAGTACTTC.